The clone carrying this T cell receptor (beta chain) was observed a few times. The source of the sample is a study of tumor T cells in aggressive B-cell lymphoma. The V gene's germline CDR1 is MNHNS and CDR2 SASEGT. This CDR3 is 14 amino acids long. The junction had 2 bases not matched to a gene; V was cut back by 1 base and J by 3 bases. Profiling relied on immunoSEQ multiplex PCR, and the TCRdb table lists in-frame clones only, not all of them. Among around 3,100 clones, 55% to 75% were seen once, and the ten largest hold over 8.5%. This receptor was obtained from an adult with diffuse large B cell lymphoma. This chain connects TRBV6-1 to TRBJ1-2; 7 bases agree with TRBD1. Material: tumor tissue. CDR3 sequence: CASSEEGAYYGYTF. The CDR3 bases are TGTGCCAGCAGTGAAGAGGGGGCATACTATGGCTACACCTTC.